Listed here is a single T cell receptor (beta chain). Its antigen remains undetermined. There are no base qualities to consult, and no much larger clone falls within one base. The library was obtained by 5' RACE. The sequencer listed for this sample is Illumina HiSeq 2500. The second PCR ran for roughly 7 to 11 cycles and used a J-beta primer mix along with a sample-barcoded 5' primer. A template-switch 5' adaptor carrying 12 random nucleotides introduced a unique molecular identifier onto each TCR beta cDNA molecule. Each sample yielded at least 2.5 million CDR3-containing paired-end reads. First-strand cDNA was synthesized from all RNA with the Mint cDNA synthesis kit, primed by a TRBC-specific oligonucleotide. Following uracil-DNA glycosylase treatment, a first 18-cycle PCR with universal primers M1SS and BC2_uni_R was performed on all cDNA. As for the original processing: Normalization of each sample was performed by random selection of 1 million high-quality reads, each carrying a distinct molecular identifier. Reads with shared molecular identifiers were discarded instead of being binned into consensus sequences. MiTCR, run with a Q25 quality threshold and the strictest error-elimination algorithm, handled CDR3 identification, clonotype clustering and error correction. Lower-bound total TCR beta diversity was estimated with a nonparametric unseen species model using Euler transformation. TCRdb reran the public reads through fastp at Q25 and MiXCR, keeping productive beta chains. Here each entry gathers all rows of one CDR3 protein and keeps the most common genes and DNA. Clone size and V and J calls follow TCRdb, not the original study. The sample table lists 650,000 to 1,000,000 distinct CDR3 sequences, about 34% of them with a count of one. Clones ranked in the top ten supply 13% of the sample.

This record belongs to a study of blood T cells in healthy people across ages (dated by TCRdb to the mid-2010s). In terms of the full investigation: In model experiments, roughly one uniquely barcoded TCR beta cDNA molecule per two T cells was captured by template switching. Using the same blood draw, the study looked at two additional independent replicas of 1 million unique cDNA reads for two donors, one aged 18 to 30 and the other aged 80 or older. To avoid experimental bias, donors of different ages were distributed randomly across sequencing lanes. The study measured age-related changes in TCR beta repertoire diversity using deep sequencing normalized with unique cDNA molecular identifiers. Donors were grouped into four age groups: young (average roughly 17 years), middle-aged (approximately 41), aged (approximately 58) and long-lived (just over 80).

Systemically healthy Caucasian individuals from Russia, 39 in total and aged about 6 to 100 years, were included as donors. Each donor gave 9.5 to 10 milliliters of peripheral blood, drawn into EDTA-treated Vacutainer tubes. Ficoll-Paque density-gradient centrifugation was used to isolate PBMCs, with at least 7 million obtained per sample. Total RNA was extracted from PBMCs with Trizol reagent, with at least 5 micrograms obtained per sample. Naive CD45RAhigh/CD27high T cell percentages were measured by flow cytometry on a PBMC aliquot from every donor. The study at large found these results: Since profiling was done on bulk unsorted PBMCs, naive and antigen-experienced compartments could not be conclusively compared. Estimates of total diversity based on one million sequenced T cells were regarded as lower bounds and as underestimates. The percentage of naive T cells measured by flow cytometry correlated strongly with observed TCR beta diversity. The CMV infection status of donors was not known, potentially confounding age-related changes in expanded clonotypes. Compared with the aged group, the long-lived group had more naive CD4+ T cells, fewer expanded clones and increased TCR diversity, suggesting age selection. Observed TCR beta diversity per million T cells fell roughly linearly with age, and a significant reduction was already apparent by age around 40.

Input material: blood. The sequence was obtained from a man between 18 and 35 years old in good health.

This receptor has the CDR3 CASSRTTAQETQYF. The sequence in DNA is TGTGCCAGCAGCAGAACGACTGCCCAAGAGACCCAGTACTTC. The rearranged chain carries TRBV7-2 and TRBJ2-5; the D gene cannot be resolved reliably. The CDR3, cysteine through phenylalanine, is 14 amino acids long. CDR3 DNA is the only sequence kept; it has 42 bases, read in frame from the first base. V sheds 5 bases and J sheds 1 base, leaving 11 bases between their ends. In the germline V gene, CDR1 corresponds to SGHTA and CDR2 to FQGNSA.